The 20 T cell receptor beta chains below were found in one sample sequenced in a study of T cells in Graves' hyperthyroidism and ophthalmopathy. The source material, RNA transcripts, was used to amplify TCR beta CDR3 regions. HTBI primers were the set used in a first-round RT-PCR of the TCR CDR3. TCRdb called the multiplex PCR reads again in MiXCR, with one record for every CDR3 protein. The table records about 480,000 distinct CDR3 sequences, 13% to 15% of them present only once. Sequencing was performed on blood. These receptors were obtained from a woman aged 18-29 years with Graves' hyperthyroidism.

This clonotype was seen ten or more times. V usage is TRBV5-1 and J usage is TRBJ2-1; 8 bases map to TRBD1. Trimming removed 0 bases from V and 7 bases from J; junction bases left unmatched: 3. There are 14 residues in the CDR3. Germline loops: CDR1 SGHRS, CDR2 YFSETQ. The CDR3 reads CASSLGQGANEQFF. CDR3 nucleotides: TGCGCCAGCAGCTTGGGGCAGGGGGCGAATGAGCAGTTCTTC. Together with reference TRBV5-1 and TRBJ2-1, the CDR3 gives the full variable domain: KAGVTQTPRYLIKTRGQQVTLSCSPISGHRSVSWYQQTPGQGLQFLFEYFSETQRNKGNFPGRFSGRQFSNSRSEMNVSTLELGDSALYLCASSLGQGANEQFFGPGTRLTVL.

This clonotype has at least ten counts. J is TRBJ2-3 and V is TRBV12-5, with TRBD2 as a possible D gene (5 bases). The CDR3 sequence is 16 residues long. Between the trimmed V and J ends, which lost 5 bases and 1 base, there was a span of 16 bases. CDR1 is LGHNT, CDR2 FRNRAP, per germline. DNA of the CDR3: TGTGCTAGTGGTCCCCCCAGCGGAGCCGGCACAGATACGCAGTATTTT. It yields the protein CASGPPSGAGTDTQYF.

V usage is TRBV7-9 and J usage is TRBJ2-1; 11 bases agree with TRBD2. Trimming at V came to 1 base and at J to 7 bases, leaving 3 bases not matched to a gene. The V gene's germline CDR1 is SEHNR and CDR2 FQNEAQ (reference sequence). This CDR3 comprises 15 residues. CDR3 loop: CASSLVAGGANEQFF. CDR3 in DNA: TGTGCCAGCAGCTTAGTAGCGGGAGGGGCGAATGAGCAGTTCTTC.

The rearrangement links TRBV19 to TRBJ2-1; D possibly matches TRBD1 or TRBD2 (5 bases each). Germline V lookup: CDR1 LNHDA, CDR2 SQIVND (reference sequence). V lost 5 bases and J 5 bases, leaving 13 bases between the germline ends. There are 14 residues in the CDR3. The CDR3 sequence: CASSAGTKHNEQFF. Written as DNA, the CDR3 is TGTGCCAGTAGTGCCGGGACGAAACACAATGAGCAGTTCTTC.

The chain employs TRBV6-1 and TRBJ2-1, with 15 bases that match TRBD2. CDR1 MNHNS and CDR2 SASEGT come from the germline V gene. The trim removed 0 bases at V and 0 bases at J, leaving 3 bases unmatched. CDR3 length: 19 residues. CDR3 loop: CASSEAGLAGGRSYNEQFF. The CDR3, as DNA: TGTGCCAGCAGTGAAGCGGGACTAGCGGGAGGACGCTCCTACAATGAGCAGTTCTTC.

Comment on this clonotype: Given a much more abundant clone one base away, this may be a read error. The rearrangement links TRBV12-3 or TRBV12-4 to TRBJ1-1; D perhaps matches TRBD1 (6 bases). This CDR3 region has 12 residues. Trimming shortened V by 1 base and J by 11 bases, and 11 bases separated the two germline ends. CDR3 nucleotides: TGTGCCAGCAGTTTAGGGACAGTCTCGGCTTTCTTT. As protein: CASSLGTVSAFF.

The chain joins TRBV4-1 to TRBJ2-5; no firm D call. There are 14 residues in the CDR3. Germline loops: CDR1 MGHRA, CDR2 YSYEKL. V lost 1 base to trimming and J lost 1 base, with 7 bases between them. As DNA, the CDR3 is TGCGCCAGCAGCCAAGGCAATAGCCAAGAGACCCAGTACTTC. It specifies CASSQGNSQETQYF.

This clonotype was seen at least ten times. CDR3 coding DNA: TGCGCCAGCAGCGCGTCAGGGTCTGAGCAGTTCTTC. Protein product: CASSASGSEQFF. This chain uses TRBV5-1 with TRBJ2-1; TRBD1 is a possible D gene (5 bases). Germline V gene data show CDR1 as SGHRS and CDR2 as YFSETQ. Trimming removed 4 bases from V and 9 bases from J, with 11 bases in between. The CDR3 is 12 residues long.

The genes are TRBV14 and TRBJ2-7; 10 nucleotides agree with TRBD1. The junction had 7 bases not matched to a gene; V was cut back by 4 bases and J by 7 bases. Germline CDR1 and CDR2: SGHDN and FVKESK. This CDR3 is 14 amino acids long. The CDR3 loop reads CASSRPGQGREQYF. Here the CDR3 DNA reads TGTGCCAGCAGCCGACCGGGACAGGGGAGGGAGCAGTACTTC. The variable domain in full, completed from reference TRBV14 and TRBJ2-7, reads EAGVTQFPSHSVIEKGQTVTLRCDPISGHDNLYWYRRVMGKEIKFLLHFVKESKQDESGMPNNRFLAERTGGTYSTLKVQPAELEDSGVYFCASSRPGQGREQYFGPGTRLTVT.

In its sample, this clonotype was seen a few times. The chain carries TRBV19 and TRBJ1-5, with D unclear. This CDR3 contains 17 residues. CDR1 LNHDA and CDR2 SQIVND come from the germline V gene (reference sequence). Trimming took off 0 bases at V and 0 bases at J, with 12 bases between the two ends. Here the CDR3 reads CASSIELQTYSNQPQHF. DNA of the CDR3: TGTGCCAGTAGTATAGAATTACAGACCTATAGCAATCAGCCCCAGCATTTT. The whole variable domain, filled in from reference TRBV19 and TRBJ1-5, reads DGGITQSPKYLFRKEGQNVTLSCEQNLNHDAMYWYRQDPGQGLRLIYYSQIVNDFQKGDIAEGYSVSREKKESFPLTVTSAQKNPTAFYLCASSIELQTYSNQPQHFGDGTRLSIL.

This clonotype was picked up a small number of times. This may stem from a read error, because a much larger clone lies one nucleotide away. The V call is TRBV12-3 or TRBV12-4, the J call TRBJ1-4; D unresolved. CDR3 length: 14 residues. Trimming removed 3 bases at V and 1 base at J, with 6 bases between. CDR3 in amino acids: CASSLGRTNEKLFF. For the CDR3, the DNA is TGTGCCAGCAGTTTGGGCAGAACTAATGAAAAACTGTTTTTT.

At least ten counts were recorded for this clonotype. V usage is TRBV6-2 or TRBV6-3 and J usage is TRBJ1-1; the D gene is possibly TRBD1 (5 bases). CDR3 length equals 16 residues. CDR1 MNHEY and CDR2 SVGEGT come from the germline V gene. The ends were cut back, 2 bases at V and 1 base at J, with 14 bases in the middle. CDR3 region: CASSYNLGRENTEAFF. The CDR3 DNA follows: TGTGCCAGCAGTTACAACCTGGGACGAGAGAACACTGAAGCTTTCTTT.

This clonotype appeared many times. The gene calls are TRBV28 and TRBJ1-6, with 8 bases identical to TRBD1. V gave up 7 bases and J gave up 7 bases; unmatched junction bases: 3. CDR3 size: 13 residues. Germline loops: CDR1 MDHEN, CDR2 SYDVKM. CDR3 coding DNA: TGTGCCAGCACGACAGGGGAAAATTCACCCCTCCACTTT. This codes for CASTTGENSPLHF.

The table lists this clonotype with many counts. The chain has TRBV2 and TRBJ1-6, with D perhaps TRBD1 (6 bases). Germline assignment: CDR1 SNHLY and CDR2 FYNNEI. This CDR3 spans 15 amino acids. V shed 7 bases and J shed 8 bases, with 18 bases lying between them. The CDR3 sequence: CASTRRGGVHSPLHF. CDR3 bases: TGTGCCAGCACCAGAAGGGGGGGGGTCCATTCACCCCTCCACTTT.

The chain recombines TRBV5-6 with TRBJ2-5, with 8 bases identical to TRBD2. This CDR3 contains 13 residues. Looked up from germline, CDR1 is SGHDT and CDR2 is YYEEEE. The ends lost 3 bases at V and 9 bases at J; junction bases unmatched: 7. CDR3 loop: CASSSGTRPSQYF. CDR3 nucleotides: TGTGCCAGCAGCTCCGGGACTAGACCTTCCCAGTACTTC.

The rearrangement uses TRBV15 and TRBJ1-1; possibly TRBD1 for D (6 bases). Germline V gene data show CDR1 as LNHNV and CDR2 as YYDKDF (reference sequence). The V end was cut by 0 bases, the J end by 0 bases, with 23 bases between. The CDR3 is 20 amino acids. CDR3 region: CATSRDGLATGRSMNTEAFF. The CDR3 DNA reads TGTGCCACCAGCAGAGATGGCCTGGCCACAGGGCGCTCGATGAACACTGAAGCTTTCTTT.

The sample holds a few counts of this clonotype. V usage is TRBV5-4 and J usage is TRBJ2-2; TRBD2 matches at 9 bases. The CDR3 has 16 amino acids. The V gene end was trimmed by 4 bases and the J gene end by 3 bases; junction bases not matched to a gene: 7. The germline gives CDR1 SGHNT, CDR2 YYREEE (reference sequence). CDR3: CASSGGTSIYTGELFF. The CDR3 bases are TGTGCCAGCAGCGGCGGGACTAGCATTTACACCGGGGAGCTGTTTTTT.

The rearrangement joins TRBV4-1 to TRBJ2-1, with 7 positions matching TRBD2. CDR1 MGHRA and CDR2 YSYEKL come from the germline V gene. CDR3 length: 15 residues. Germline trimming cut 3 bases from V and 3 bases from J; bases unmatched to any gene: 5. The CDR3 coding sequence is TGCGCCAGCAGCCAGTGGGGGGGGAACTACAATGAGCAGTTCTTC. It specifies CASSQWGGNYNEQFF.

The rearrangement links TRBV27 to TRBJ1-2; 8 bases line up with TRBD1. This CDR3 contains 15 residues. Germline-derived CDR1 and CDR2 are MNHEY and SMNVEV (reference sequence). V shed 6 bases, J shed 7 bases, and the junction held 13 bases outside the gene matches. CDR3 sequence (DNA): TGTGCCAGCAGATGGGCAGGGGGCGTATCAAGTGGCTACACCTTC. Translating gives CASRWAGGVSSGYTF.

V usage is TRBV19 and J usage is TRBJ2-5, with D perhaps given as TRBD1 or TRBD2 (5 bases each). The CDR3 has 14 residues. Between the trimmed V and J ends, which lost 4 bases and 5 bases, there was a span of 14 bases. Germline values: CDR1 LNHDA, CDR2 SQIVND (reference sequence). The CDR3 DNA follows: TGTGCCAGTAGTAGGGTTGGGGGTGGGGAGACCCAGTACTTC. Its translation is CASSRVGGGETQYF.